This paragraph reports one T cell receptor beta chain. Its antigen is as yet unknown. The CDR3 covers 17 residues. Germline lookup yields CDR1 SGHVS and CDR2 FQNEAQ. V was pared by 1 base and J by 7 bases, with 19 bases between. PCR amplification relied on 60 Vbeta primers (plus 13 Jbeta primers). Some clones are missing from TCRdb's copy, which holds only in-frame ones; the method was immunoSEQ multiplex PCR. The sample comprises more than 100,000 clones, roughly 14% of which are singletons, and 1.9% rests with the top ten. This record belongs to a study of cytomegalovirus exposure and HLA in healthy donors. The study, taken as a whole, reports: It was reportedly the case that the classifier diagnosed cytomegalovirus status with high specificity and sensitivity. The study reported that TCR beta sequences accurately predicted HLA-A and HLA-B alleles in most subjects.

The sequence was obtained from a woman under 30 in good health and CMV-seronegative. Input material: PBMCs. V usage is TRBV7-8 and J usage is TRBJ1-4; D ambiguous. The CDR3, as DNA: TGTGCCAGCAGCTTAGAGTCCGGGGTGGGCTCGGGTGAAAAACTGTTTTTT. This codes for CASSLESGVGSGEKLFF.